These T cell receptor beta chains were read from a single sample in a study of CD8+ T cells in alopecia areata. Generated by immunoSEQ multiplex PCR, the TCRdb table keeps only in-frame clones and is missing some. The sample shows 180,000 or so clones, 63% of them seen only once. The sequenced sample was CD4+ T cells sorted from blood, obtained at week 0. The source is a human donor with alopecia areata. Each CDR3 is given with its conserved first and last residue. Each record gives: D gene, J gene, clone size, V gene, CDR3 protein, CDR3 DNA. The D gene is left open where the match is weak. Clone size is stated in some rows and not others, as once, few, many or a class when expanded.

-,TRBJ1-2,few,TRBV10-3,CAIRATGDDGYTF,TGTGCCATCAGGGCGACAGGAGACGATGGCTACACCTTC
-,TRBJ2-5,few,TRBV15,CATSRDRGGETQYF,TGTGCCACCAGCAGAGATCGGGGTGGAGAGACCCAGTACTTC
-,TRBJ1-1,-,TRBV29-1,CSVERHEGTEAFF,TGCAGCGTTGAAAGACATGAGGGCACTGAAGCTTTCTTT
-,TRBJ2-1,-,TRBV29-1,CSGRSLLLYNEQFF,TGCAGCGGGAGGTCCCTCCTCCTTTACAATGAGCAGTTCTTC
-,TRBJ1-2,-,TRBV30,CAWLRDKANYGYTF,TGTGCCTGGCTAAGGGACAAAGCTAACTATGGCTACACCTTC
TRBD2,TRBJ2-7,-,TRBV2,CASSDARGGSYEQYF,TGTGCCAGCAGTGATGCCCGGGGGGGGTCCTACGAGCAGTACTTC
-,TRBJ2-4,-,TRBV7-9,CASSLIQGTKNIQYF,TGTGCCAGCAGCTTAATTCAGGGGACCAAAAACATTCAGTACTTC
-,TRBJ1-5,-,TRBV2,CASSEDRQGRNQPQHF,TGTGCCAGCAGTGAAGATCGGCAGGGCCGCAATCAGCCCCAGCATTTT
-,TRBJ1-1,-,TRBV30,CAWSVVLAEAFF,TGTGCCTGGAGTGTCGTCTTAGCTGAAGCTTTCTTT
-,TRBJ1-3,-,TRBV30,CAWSVRRHTIYF,TGTGCCTGGAGTGTACGCCGTCACACCATATATTTT
TRBD1,TRBJ1-2,-,TRBV7-6,CASSSSLTGGTIYGYTF,TGTGCCAGCAGCTCGTCACTCACAGGGGGCACTATCTATGGCTACACCTTC
-,TRBJ2-7,-,TRBV7-9,CASSLAPVGGLVYEQYF,TGTGCCAGCAGCTTAGCGCCTGTGGGAGGACTCGTCTACGAGCAGTACTTC
-,TRBJ2-5,few,TRBV2,CASIRNTQETQYF,TGTGCCAGCATAAGGAACACCCAAGAGACCCAGTACTTC
-,TRBJ2-6,-,TRBV5-4,CASSLTGSGANVLTF,TGTGCCAGCAGCCTGACAGGATCTGGGGCCAACGTCCTGACTTTC
TRBD2,TRBJ2-7,-,TRBV11-2,CASSPISGAFYEQYF,TGTGCCAGCAGCCCCATTAGCGGGGCTTTTTACGAGCAGTACTTC
-,TRBJ1-2,-,TRBV30,CAWSVRGDGGYTF,TGTGCCTGGAGTGTACGAGGGGACGGTGGCTACACCTTC
TRBD1,TRBJ2-5,-,TRBV29-1,CSGFGQGKQETQYF,TGCAGCGGTTTCGGACAGGGGAAGCAAGAGACCCAGTACTTC
-,TRBJ1-5,once,TRBV6-5,CASNHNNQPQHF,TGTGCCAGCAACCACAACAATCAGCCCCAGCATTTT
-,TRBJ2-7,-,TRBV5-1,CASSLEQNPSYEQYF,TGCGCCAGCAGCTTGGAGCAGAACCCCTCCTACGAGCAGTACTTC
-,TRBJ2-7,few,TRBV11-2,CASSSVYEQYF,TGTGCCAGCAGCTCGGTCTACGAGCAGTACTTC
-,TRBJ1-5,few,TRBV7-9,CASSPRDSNQPQHF,TGTGCCAGCAGCCCGCGGGACAGCAATCAGCCCCAGCATTTT
-,TRBJ2-1,-,TRBV29-1,CSVRAPGEQFF,TGCAGCGTTAGGGCTCCCGGTGAGCAGTTCTTC
-,TRBJ2-5,-,TRBV5-1,CASSLTGSQETQYF,TGCGCCAGCAGCTTGACAGGGTCACAAGAGACCCAGTACTTC
TRBD2,TRBJ2-3,-,TRBV30,CAWSEQTSGTQYF,TGTGCCTGGAGTGAGCAAACTAGCGGTACGCAGTATTTT
-,TRBJ1-1,-,TRBV30,CAWSQANTEAFF,TGTGCCTGGAGTCAGGCGAACACTGAAGCTTTCTTT
TRBD2,TRBJ2-5,-,TRBV29-1,CSAGLAGGQETQYF,TGCAGCGCCGGACTAGCGGGGGGTCAAGAGACCCAGTACTTC
-,TRBJ1-1,-,TRBV30,CAWSEGSSTEAFF,TGTGCCTGGAGCGAAGGGAGTAGCACTGAAGCTTTCTTT
-,TRBJ2-7,-,TRBV27,CASSREQGYEQYF,TGTGCCAGTTCAAGGGAACAGGGCTACGAGCAGTACTTC
-,TRBJ2-7,-,TRBV2,CASSEPGAEQYF,TGTGCCAGCAGTGAACCGGGTGCCGAGCAGTACTTC
-,TRBJ2-7,few,TRBV5-1,CASSYRDATYEQYF,TGCGCCAGCAGCTACCGGGACGCTACCTACGAGCAGTACTTC
-,TRBJ2-7,few,TRBV27,CASRRGHTYEQYF,TGTGCCAGCAGACGGGGACACACCTACGAGCAGTACTTC
-,TRBJ2-7,once,TRBV29-1,CSVAVLDTFYEQYF,TGCAGCGTTGCAGTTTTGGACACCTTCTACGAGCAGTACTTC
-,TRBJ1-3,-,TRBV30,CAWSSSGNTIYF,TGTGCCTGGAGTAGCTCTGGAAACACCATATATTTT
TRBD2,TRBJ2-5,-,TRBV30,CAWIAGGPETQYF,TGTGCCTGGATAGCGGGGGGGCCAGAGACCCAGTACTTC
-,TRBJ2-3,few,TRBV29-1,CSVLEGSDTQYF,TGCAGCGTTTTAGAGGGGTCGGATACGCAGTATTTT
-,TRBJ2-7,-,TRBV30,CAWGSRKDEQYF,TGTGCCTGGGGGAGTAGGAAGGACGAGCAGTACTTC
TRBD1,TRBJ1-5,-,TRBV7-2,CASSYRGDQPQHF,TGTGCCAGCAGCTACAGGGGTGACCAGCCCCAGCATTTT
TRBD1,TRBJ2-2,-,TRBV27,CASRPGQFYTGELFF,TGTGCCAGCAGGCCGGGACAGTTCTACACCGGGGAGCTGTTTTTT
-,TRBJ2-3,-,TRBV29-1,CSVEGSTDTQYF,TGCAGCGTTGAAGGGTCCACAGATACGCAGTATTTT
-,TRBJ1-5,-,TRBV29-1,CSVRSGPASNQPQHF,TGCAGCGTTAGATCAGGCCCCGCGAGCAATCAGCCCCAGCATTTT
-,TRBJ1-1,-,TRBV25-1,CASSDLALGAFF,TGTGCCAGCAGTGATTTGGCCCTGGGAGCTTTCTTT
-,TRBJ1-1,-,TRBV30,CAWRETENTEAFF,TGTGCCTGGAGAGAGACAGAGAACACTGAAGCTTTCTTT
TRBD1,TRBJ2-5,-,TRBV29-1,CSVERQGGETQYF,TGCAGCGTTGAACGACAGGGTGGGGAGACCCAGTACTTC
TRBD2,TRBJ2-3,-,TRBV15,CATSRSGVNTDTQYF,TGTGCCACCAGCAGGAGCGGGGTCAACACAGATACGCAGTATTTT
-,TRBJ2-3,once,TRBV7-2,CASSRALGSVLDTQYF,TGTGCCAGCAGCCGGGCACTTGGGTCTGTCTTGGATACGCAGTATTTT
TRBD2,TRBJ2-7,-,TRBV7-2,CASSQGLAGAVSYEQYF,TGTGCCAGCAGCCAGGGACTAGCGGGGGCGGTCTCCTACGAGCAGTACTTC
-,TRBJ2-1,-,TRBV29-1,CSAGDNEQFF,TGCAGCGCGGGAGACAATGAGCAGTTCTTC
-,TRBJ2-3,-,TRBV4-3,CASSQDSGSDTQYF,TGCGCCAGCAGCCAAGATTCAGGGTCCGATACGCAGTATTTT
-,TRBJ1-1,-,TRBV10-3,CAISESNRRNTEAFF,TGTGCCATCAGTGAAAGTAACAGGAGGAACACTGAAGCTTTCTTT
-,TRBJ1-1,-,TRBV19,CASSILVENTEAFF,TGTGCCAGTAGTATTCTTGTAGAGAACACTGAAGCTTTCTTT
-,TRBJ2-1,-,TRBV27,CASSFSTEQFF,TGTGCCAGCAGTTTCAGTACTGAGCAGTTCTTC
TRBD1,TRBJ1-2,few,TRBV7-2,CASSLVPGQSVSGYTF,TGTGCCAGCAGCTTAGTCCCGGGACAGTCTGTGAGTGGCTACACCTTC
-,TRBJ2-5,-,TRBV29-1,CSVDLGGGQQATQYF,TGCAGCGTTGATCTGGGGGGCGGGCAGCAAGCGACCCAGTACTTC